This T cell receptor beta chain was found in a study of blood T cell repertoires in COVID-19. Germline V gene data show CDR1 as LGHNA and CDR2 as YNFKEQ. The CDR3 runs to 14 residues. V gave up 1 base and J gave up 6 bases, with 13 bases separating them. Assay used: immunoSEQ multiplex PCR; TCRdb lists only in-frame clones, some missing. Of about 200,000 clones listed, approximately 82% are singletons. This sequence originates from a human donor with acute or convalescent COVID-19. The donor label of this sample is uncertain. Sequencing was carried out using peripheral blood. The chain links TRBV4-2 to TRBJ2-7; maybe TRBD2 (6 bases). CDR3 sequence: CASSQGTTPPEQYF. The CDR3 DNA reads TGTGCCAGCAGCCAAGGGACTACCCCACCCGAGCAGTACTTC.